This section outlines one TCR beta chain sequence together with its context. The source of the sample is a study of blood T cell repertoires in COVID-19. Study-wide context: Sites across the United States, Italy and Spain contributed samples from acute and convalescent COVID-19. Sample material is recorded as cDNA or gDNA derived from T cells, B-cell-depleted T cells, or PBMCs.

Source study methods: Amplification from reference gene primers served as the basis for estimated nucleated cell counts. Method: immunoSEQ multiplex PCR; TCRdb's copy keeps in-frame clones and lacks some. V and J calls and clone size are as listed in that table; D and trimming were resolved from the DNA. The sample carries approximately 150,000 clones, approximately 86% recorded once. The sequencing sample was made of peripheral blood. The TCR was taken from a man aged 65 to 79 with acute or convalescent COVID-19.

This CDR3 is CASSFGRGTQYF. The DNA for the CDR3 is TGTGCCAGCAGCTTCGGCAGGGGGACGCAGTATTTT. This chain links TRBV5-6 with TRBJ2-3, with 7 bases that match TRBD1. Germline-derived CDR1 and CDR2 are SGHDT and YYEEEE. V shed 2 bases, J shed 9 bases, and the junction held 3 bases outside the gene matches. This CDR3 is 12 amino acids long.